A single sample is the source of the 27 T cell receptor beta chains below, sequenced in a study of cytomegalovirus exposure and HLA in healthy donors. This PCR relied on a set of 60 Vbeta primers and 13 Jbeta primers. TCRdb's table, derived via immunoSEQ multiplex PCR, lists solely in-frame clones and lacks some. The sample has 110,000 to 150,000 clones, 76% seen once. The specimen was PBMCs. All receptors derive from a man aged 18 to 30 in good health and CMV-seronegative.

The sample holds a few counts of this clone. The chain uses TRBV7-9 and TRBJ2-1; no reliable D call. The CDR3 runs 12 residues. V was trimmed by 3 bases and J by 9 bases, leaving 9 bases between them. Germline CDR1 and CDR2: SEHNR and FQNEAQ (reference sequence). The DNA of the CDR3 is TGTGCCAGCAGCTTTTTAAATAGTGAGCAGTTCTTC. Protein: CASSFLNSEQFF. Full variable domain (missing parts from reference TRBV7-9 and TRBJ2-1): DTGVSQNPRHKITKRGQNVTFRCDPISEHNRLYWYRQTLGQGPEFLTYFQNEAQLEKSRLLSDRFSAERPKGSFSTLEIQRTEQGDSAMYLCASSFLNSEQFFGPGTRLTVL.

This clone came up once. The chain joins TRBV28 to TRBJ2-7, with 9 bases aligning to TRBD1. J was trimmed by 0 bases and V by 5 bases; bases with no gene match: 8. The CDR3 sequence is 16 residues long. Germline CDR1 is MDHEN and CDR2 is SYDVKM. CDR3 sequence reads: CASSGTGRRSSYEQYF. The DNA for the CDR3 is TGTGCCAGCAGTGGGACAGGGCGTAGGAGCTCCTACGAGCAGTACTTC.

A few counts support this clone. Other DNA sequences of this sample code for an identical CDR3. The chain combines TRBV7-9 with TRBJ2-7; TRBD1 might be the D (6 bases). The CDR3 runs to 12 residues. Trimming left V 5 bases short and J 4 bases short, with 9 bases between. Germline CDR1 SEHNR, CDR2 FQNEAQ (reference sequence). CDR3 DNA: TGTGCCAGCAGCCTTCAGGGGTACGAGCAGTACTTC. It encodes CASSLQGYEQYF.

Concerning this clone: At the DNA level, this CDR3 is encoded by other sequences in the same sample as well. The rearrangement links TRBV4-2 to TRBJ2-7; 11 nucleotides align to TRBD2. The junction had 1 base not matched to a gene; V was cut back by 0 bases and J by 3 bases. CDR3 length: 15 amino acids. Germline V gene sequence: CDR1 LGHNA, CDR2 YNFKEQ. Here the CDR3 DNA reads TGTGCCAGCAGCCAAGATACTAGCGGGAGCTACGAGCAGTACTTC. As protein: CASSQDTSGSYEQYF.

This chain connects TRBV5-1 to TRBJ2-1; no reliable D call. There are 16 residues in the CDR3. The V end lost 0 bases, the J end lost 5 bases, and 15 bases lay between the germline ends. Germline V gene sequence: CDR1 SGHRS, CDR2 YFSETQ. The CDR3 spells CASSLASASLHNEQFF. Written as DNA, the CDR3 is TGCGCCAGCAGCTTGGCCTCAGCGTCTCTCCACAATGAGCAGTTCTTC.

This clone was found once. The chain couples TRBV5-4 to TRBJ1-1, with D possibly TRBD1 on 5 matching bases. There are 13 residues in the CDR3. Germline CDR1 and CDR2: SGHNT and YYREEE (reference sequence). V gave up 4 bases and J gave up 6 bases, with 13 bases separating them. The CDR3 region is CASSPDRNPEAFF. The CDR3 coding sequence is TGTGCCAGCAGCCCAGACAGAAACCCTGAAGCTTTCTTT.

This clone is a singleton in its sample. The genes are TRBV5-1 and TRBJ2-1, with 11 bases identical to TRBD2. The CDR3 covers 16 residues. The junction had 6 bases not matched to a gene; V was cut back by 2 bases and J by 5 bases. Germline-derived CDR1 and CDR2 are SGHRS and YFSETQ. This chain's CDR3 is CASSFGSGRADNEQFF. In DNA, the CDR3 is TGCGCCAGCAGCTTCGGTAGCGGGAGGGCCGACAATGAGCAGTTCTTC.

Points on this clone: Additional DNA sequences in this sample encode the identical CDR3. The chain uses TRBV9 and TRBJ2-1; the match to TRBD2 covers 11 bases. Germline assignment: CDR1 SGDLS and CDR2 YYNGEE. Germline trimming cut 0 bases from V and 7 bases from J; bases unmatched to any gene: 3. This CDR3 is built from 15 residues. In DNA, the CDR3 is TGTGCCAGCAGCGTAGTAGCGGGAGGGGCAAATGAGCAGTTCTTC. Protein product: CASSVVAGGANEQFF. The complete variable domain, with remaining parts taken from reference TRBV9 and TRBJ2-1, reads DSGVTQTPKHLITATGQRVTLRCSPRSGDLSVYWYQQSLDQGLQFLIQYYNGEERAKGNILERFSAQQFPDLHSELNLSSLELGDSALYFCASSVVAGGANEQFFGPGTRLTVL.

This clone was seen only once. This sequence joins TRBV27 and TRBJ1-2; 7 nucleotides match TRBD1. V gave up 4 bases and J gave up 2 bases; unmatched junction bases: 10. The CDR3 is made up of 16 amino acids. Germline V gene sequence: CDR1 MNHEY, CDR2 SMNVEV (reference sequence). The CDR3 DNA reads TGTGCCAGCAGTTCCCAGACAGGGCAGGGGAACTATGGCTACACCTTC. It is translated as CASSSQTGQGNYGYTF.

The chain combines TRBV11-2 with TRBJ2-7; D is unclear. Germline V gene lookup returns CDR1 SGHAT and CDR2 FQNNGV. CDR3 size: 14 residues. V lost 0 bases and J lost 0, with 6 bases in between. CDR3 region: CASSLDSNSYEQYF. CDR3 in DNA: TGTGCCAGCAGCTTAGACAGTAACTCCTACGAGCAGTACTTC.

The chain combines TRBV2 with TRBJ1-4; the D gene is possibly TRBD1 (5 bases). The CDR3 extends over 14 amino acids. V shed 7 bases and J shed 7 bases, with 16 bases lying between them. Germline CDR1 SNHLY, CDR2 FYNNEI. The chain's CDR3 is CASTPGVGGEKLFF. The CDR3 DNA reads TGTGCCAGCACGCCGGGGGTCGGGGGTGAAAAACTGTTTTTT.

The rearrangement joins TRBV11-2 to TRBJ2-7; D is perhaps TRBD2 (6 bases). Germline CDR1 and CDR2: SGHAT and FQNNGV. The germline V and J ends were trimmed by 5 bases and 7 bases, with 21 bases remaining between them. The CDR3 runs 15 residues. CDR3 sequence reads: CASSGRGGSWEEQYF. CDR3 nucleotide sequence: TGTGCCAGCAGCGGGCGGGGTGGCAGCTGGGAAGAGCAGTACTTC. The variable domain in full, completed from reference TRBV11-2 and TRBJ2-7, reads EAGVAQSPRYKIIEKRQSVAFWCNPISGHATLYWYQQILGQGPKLLIQFQNNGVVDDSQLPKDRFSAERLKGVDSTLKIQPAKLEDSAVYLCASSGRGGSWEEQYFGPGTRLTVT.

A remark on this clone: This CDR3 is also generated by other DNA sequences in the sample. V gene TRBV2 combines with J gene TRBJ1-1; TRBD1 agrees at 8 bases. The junction had 5 bases not matched to a gene; V was cut back by 6 bases and J by 8 bases. The CDR3 covers 12 residues. Germline V gene data show CDR1 as SNHLY and CDR2 as FYNNEI. The DNA of the CDR3 is TGTGCCAGCAGCCGACAGGGGTGGGAAGCTTTCTTT. Translation: CASSRQGWEAFF.

A note on this clone: Sequence at one end of the junction differs from germline and may be a read error. The chain couples TRBV2 to TRBJ1-1; D perhaps matches TRBD1 (5 bases). This CDR3 is built from 16 residues. CDR1 and CDR2 from the germline V gene are SNHLY and FYNNEI. CDR3 nucleotides: TGTGACAGCATATCTAGTCGTCGGGGGTTTAACACTGAAGCTTTCTTT. It is translated as CDSISSRRGFNTEAFF. Full variable domain (missing parts from reference TRBV2 and TRBJ1-1): EPEVTQTPSHQVTQMGQEVILRCVPISNHLYFYWYRQILGQKVEFLVSFYNNEISEKSEIFDDQFSVERPDGSNFTLKIRSTKLEDSAMYFCDSISSRRGFNTEAFFGQGTRLTVV.

The CDR3: CASSLVTSGSGANVLTF. The CDR3 region has the DNA TGTGCCAGCAGCTTAGTAACTAGTGGCTCTGGGGCCAACGTCCTGACTTTC. This rearrangement joins TRBV7-6 to TRBJ2-6; tentative D call: TRBD2 (5 bases). V was pared by 1 base and J by 0 bases, with 10 bases between. CDR1 is SGHVS, CDR2 FNYEAQ, per germline. CDR3 length: 17 amino acids.

V gene TRBV10-1 combines with J gene TRBJ1-1, with D uncertain. Germline V gives CDR1 WNHNN, CDR2 SYGVQD (reference sequence). The CDR3 has 14 residues. The V end was cut by 4 bases, the J end by 1 base, with 10 bases between. The CDR3 reads CASSARGPNTEAFF. CDR3 bases: TGCGCCAGCAGTGCAAGAGGCCCGAACACTGAAGCTTTCTTT.

The V gene is TRBV15, the J gene TRBJ2-1; TRBD2 matches at 12 bases. Germline V gene lookup returns CDR1 LNHNV and CDR2 YYDKDF (reference sequence). The CDR3 runs to 19 residues. Trimming at V came to 0 bases and at J to 6 bases, leaving 12 bases not matched to a gene. The DNA of the CDR3 is TGTGCCACCAGCAGAGATATGGCGACTAGCGGGAGTACCTCCAATGAGCAGTTCTTC. It translates to CATSRDMATSGSTSNEQFF.

Judged by abundance, this clone is medium-sized. The chain combines TRBV4-1 with TRBJ2-7; 8 bases are a match to TRBD1. Germline CDR1 reads MGHRA; CDR2 reads YSYEKL. The length of the CDR3 is 15 residues. V trimming: 3 bases; J trimming: 3 bases; junction bases outside the gene matches: 7. CDR3 nucleotide sequence: TGCGCCAGCAGCCATGGACAGGGAGAGGGCTACGAGCAGTACTTC. Its protein product is CASSHGQGEGYEQYF.

The chain links TRBV14 to TRBJ2-5; D is unresolved. The J call may be in error: the DNA end matches TRBJ2-7 better. CDR1 SGHDN and CDR2 FVKESK come from the germline V gene. The CDR3 sequence is 14 residues long. The CDR3 reads CASSQEAGVNEQYF. In DNA form, the CDR3 reads TGTGCCAGCAGCCAAGAGGCAGGCGTAAACGAGCAGTACTTC.

The table lists this clone with a few counts. CDR3 DNA: TGCGCCAGCAGTGAGTCGACTGTGATGAACACTGAAGCTTTCTTT. Its protein product is CASSESTVMNTEAFF. The chain recombines TRBV10-2 with TRBJ1-1; D gene unclear. Trimming removed 0 bases at V and 0 bases at J, with 8 bases between. This CDR3 has 15 amino acids. Looked up from germline, CDR1 is WSHSY and CDR2 is SAAADI.

This rearrangement joins TRBV2 to TRBJ2-1; 10 bases agree with TRBD2. Per the germline V gene, CDR1 is SNHLY and CDR2 is FYNNEI. Unmatched junction bases numbered 10, after V lost 6 bases and J lost 8 bases. This CDR3 spans 15 amino acids. CDR3 DNA sequence: TGTGCCAGCAGGCCCTCTAGCGGGGGATCAGATGAGCAGTTCTTC. Translated: CASRPSSGGSDEQFF.

The chain couples TRBV30 to TRBJ2-5; 9 bases are a match to TRBD2. The CDR3 sequence is 16 residues long. V lost 1 base, J lost 5 bases, and 11 bases stayed unmatched. The germline CDR1 and CDR2 sequences are GTSNPN and SVGIG (reference sequence). The CDR3 protein is CAWSGGREGPFETQYF. The CDR3 nucleotides read TGTGCCTGGAGTGGGGGGCGGGAGGGCCCGTTCGAGACCCAGTACTTC.

This chain connects TRBV9 to TRBJ2-1; 9 nucleotides align to TRBD2. In germline, CDR1 is SGDLS, CDR2 YYNGEE. The CDR3 is made up of 15 amino acids. The V segment lost 4 bases and the J segment 3 bases; nucleotides outside the gene matches: 5. In DNA form, the CDR3 reads TGTGCCAGCAGCCCTTCTAGCGGGGACTACAATGAGCAGTTCTTC. Amino acid sequence: CASSPSSGDYNEQFF.

This chain links TRBV2 with TRBJ2-1; 14 bases line up with TRBD2. The CDR3 totals 16 residues. Germline loops: CDR1 SNHLY, CDR2 FYNNEI. V dropped 6 bases and J dropped 5; count of bases not matched to a gene: 6. The DNA for the CDR3 is TGTGCCAGCAGGAAAGGGACTAGCGGGAGCAACAATGAGCAGTTCTTC. It is translated as CASRKGTSGSNNEQFF.

The chain employs TRBV19 and TRBJ1-2; a weak D match, TRBD1 (6 bases). The V end was cut by 1 base, the J end by 1 base, with 13 bases between. From germline, CDR1 is LNHDA and CDR2 SQIVND (reference sequence). The length of the CDR3 is 16 residues. CDR3 bases: TGTGCCAGTAGTATAGTTTCGACAGGTCGTAACTATGGCTACACCTTC. Protein sequence: CASSIVSTGRNYGYTF.

J is TRBJ2-7 and V is TRBV19, with no clear D. Between the trimmed V and J ends, which lost 5 bases and 0 bases, there was a span of 11 bases. Germline loops: CDR1 LNHDA, CDR2 SQIVND (reference sequence). The CDR3 spans 14 residues. CDR3 sequence reads: CASSLGRSSYEQYF. The CDR3 DNA sequence: TGTGCCAGTAGTTTAGGACGGAGCTCCTACGAGCAGTACTTC.

This rearrangement joins TRBV10-1 to TRBJ1-1; a weak D match, TRBD1 (6 bases). Deletions cut 2 bases from V and 3 bases from J, with 16 bases between. Germline loops: CDR1 WNHNN, CDR2 SYGVQD (reference sequence). The length of the CDR3 is 16 residues. CDR3 in amino acids: CASSERLGAQDTEAFF. The CDR3 coding sequence is TGCGCCAGCAGTGAGCGGTTGGGGGCTCAGGACACTGAAGCTTTCTTT.